This T cell receptor (beta chain) was recovered during a study of blood T cell repertoires in COVID-19. About the research overall: The study drew acute and convalescent COVID-19 samples from the United States, Italy and Spain. Nucleic acid was either cDNA or gDNA, and it came from T cells, B-cell-depleted T cells, or PBMCs.

The germline V and J ends were trimmed by 2 bases and 2 bases, with 14 bases remaining between them. The CDR3 extends over 16 amino acids. CDR1 and CDR2 (germline): MNHNS, SASEGT. Original handling: Estimates of nucleated cell counts were drawn from the amplification of reference gene primers. The table came from immunoSEQ multiplex PCR; TCRdb's copy has only in-frame clones and leaves some out. V and J calls and clone size are those listed in that table; D and trimming were worked out from the DNA. The table has some 74,000 clones, 65% to 85% seen once. The source of this sequence is a woman of 80 years or more with active or convalescent COVID-19. Sequences were obtained from peripheral blood. The genes are TRBV6-1 and TRBJ2-3, with a tentative D call TRBD2 (5 bases). CDR3 bases: TGTGCCAGCAGTGAACACCAGCGGCCCTACACAGATACGCAGTATTTT. Its translation: CASSEHQRPYTDTQYF.